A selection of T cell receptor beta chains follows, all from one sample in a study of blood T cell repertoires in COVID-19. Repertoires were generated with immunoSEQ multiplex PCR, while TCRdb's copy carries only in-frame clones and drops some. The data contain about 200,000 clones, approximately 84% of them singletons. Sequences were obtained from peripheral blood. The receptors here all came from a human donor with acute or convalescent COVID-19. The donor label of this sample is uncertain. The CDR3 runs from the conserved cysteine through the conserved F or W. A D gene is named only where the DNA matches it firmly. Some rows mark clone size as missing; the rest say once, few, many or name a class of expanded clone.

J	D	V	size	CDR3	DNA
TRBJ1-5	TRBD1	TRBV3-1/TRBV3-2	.	CASSQGQGNNQPQHF	TGTGCCAGCAGCCAAGGACAGGGAAACAATCAGCCCCAGCATTTT
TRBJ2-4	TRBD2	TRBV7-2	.	CASSLASVLAGGVAKNIQYF	TGTGCCAGCAGCTTAGCCTCCGTGCTAGCGGGAGGGGTAGCCAAAAACATTCAGTACTTC
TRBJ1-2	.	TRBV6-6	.	CASSYMAGANYGYTF	TGTGCCAGCAGTTACATGGCAGGGGCGAACTATGGCTACACCTTC
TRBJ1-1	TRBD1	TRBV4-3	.	CASSQQADRTNTEAFF	TGCGCCAGCAGCCAGCAAGCGGACAGGACGAACACTGAAGCTTTCTTT
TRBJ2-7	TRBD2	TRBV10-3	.	CAISERGLAGYEQYF	TGTGCCATCAGTGAAAGAGGACTAGCGGGCTACGAGCAGTACTTC
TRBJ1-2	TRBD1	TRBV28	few	CATRGTGTGSPNYGYTF	TGTGCCACCCGAGGGACCGGGACAGGGTCTCCGAACTATGGCTACACCTTC
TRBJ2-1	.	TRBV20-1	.	CSASVAGTLSNEQFF	TGCAGTGCTAGTGTGGCGGGGACCCTGTCCAATGAGCAGTTCTTC
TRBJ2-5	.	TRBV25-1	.	CASSAPEGTGAKETQYF	TGTGCCAGCAGTGCCCCGGAGGGAACAGGGGCGAAAGAGACCCAGTACTTC
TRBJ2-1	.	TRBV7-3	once	CASSSASSYNEQFF	TGTGCCAGCAGCTCCGCTAGCTCCTACAATGAGCAGTTCTTC
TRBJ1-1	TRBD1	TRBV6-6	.	CASSLDRGTEAFF	TGTGCCAGCAGTTTGGACAGGGGCACTGAAGCTTTCTTT
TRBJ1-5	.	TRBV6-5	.	CASSAQGIGNQPQHF	TGTGCCAGCAGCGCTCAGGGAATTGGCAATCAGCCCCAGCATTTT
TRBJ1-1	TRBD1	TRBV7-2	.	CASSLASFRGPSTEAFF	TGTGCCAGCAGCTTGGCGTCCTTCAGGGGGCCCAGCACTGAAGCTTTCTTT
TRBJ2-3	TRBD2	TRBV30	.	CAWSVGSGSTDTQYF	TGTGCCTGGAGTGTAGGTAGCGGGAGCACAGATACGCAGTATTTT
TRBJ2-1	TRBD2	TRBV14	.	CASSHIGTSLNEQFF	TGTGCCAGCAGCCATATAGGGACTAGCCTCAATGAGCAGTTCTTC
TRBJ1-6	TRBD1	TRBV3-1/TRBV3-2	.	CASSQEWDRGNSPLHF	TGTGCCAGCAGCCAAGAATGGGACAGAGGGAATTCACCCCTCCACTTT
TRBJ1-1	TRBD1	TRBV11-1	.	CASSHRGLGNTEAFF	TGTGCCAGCAGCCACAGGGGATTAGGGAACACTGAAGCTTTCTTT
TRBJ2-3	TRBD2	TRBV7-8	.	CASSFYRLGLARTTDTQYF	TGTGCCAGCAGCTTTTACCGATTAGGACTAGCGCGAACCACAGATACGCAGTATTTT
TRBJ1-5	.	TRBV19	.	CASSYGMVEPQHF	TGTGCCAGTAGTTACGGGATGGTTGAGCCCCAGCATTTT
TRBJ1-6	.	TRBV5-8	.	CASSLRAGNSPLHF	TGTGCCAGCAGCCTCAGGGCTGGGAATTCACCCCTCCACTTT
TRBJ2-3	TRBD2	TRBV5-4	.	CASSSAAGGSTDTQYF	TGTGCCAGCAGCTCCGCAGCGGGAGGTAGCACAGATACGCAGTATTTT
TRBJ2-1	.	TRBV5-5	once	CASSFGSLNEQFF	TGTGCCAGCAGCTTTGGGAGTTTGAATGAGCAGTTCTTC
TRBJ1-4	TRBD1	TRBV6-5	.	CASSDRGTNEKLFF	TGTGCCAGCAGCGACAGGGGTACTAATGAAAAACTGTTTTTT
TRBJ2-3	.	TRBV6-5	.	CASSYFGTDTQYF	TGTGCCAGCAGTTATTTCGGCACAGATACGCAGTATTTT
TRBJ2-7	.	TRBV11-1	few	CASSLDLGISYEQYF	TGTGCCAGCAGCTTGGACTTAGGAATCTCCTACGAGCAGTACTTC
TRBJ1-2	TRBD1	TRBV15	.	CATSGGDSQLYGYTF	TGTGCCACCAGCGGAGGGGACAGCCAACTCTATGGCTACACCTTC
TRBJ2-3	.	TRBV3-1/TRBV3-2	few	CASSFKLDTQYF	TGTGCCAGCAGTTTCAAATTAGATACGCAGTATTTT
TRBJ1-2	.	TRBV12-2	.	CASRPGQVGYGYTF	TGTGCAAGTCGCCCGGGACAGGTGGGCTATGGCTACACCTTC
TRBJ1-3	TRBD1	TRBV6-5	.	CASRPQGAAGNTIYF	TGTGCCAGCAGGCCTCAGGGGGCAGCTGGAAACACCATATATTTT
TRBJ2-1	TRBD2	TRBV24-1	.	CATSDSLAGGSSYNEQFF	TGTGCCACCAGTGATTCCCTAGCGGGAGGCAGCTCCTACAATGAGCAGTTCTTC
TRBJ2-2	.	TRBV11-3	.	CASSWRGTGELFF	TGTGCCAGCAGCTGGAGAGGTACCGGGGAGCTGTTTTTT
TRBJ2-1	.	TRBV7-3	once	CASSLNGRGKNEQFF	TGTGCCAGCAGCTTAAATGGCAGGGGAAAGAATGAGCAGTTCTTC
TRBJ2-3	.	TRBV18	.	CASSPQGVFSSTDTQYF	TGTGCCAGCTCACCTCAAGGGGTATTTTCTAGCACAGATACGCAGTATTTT
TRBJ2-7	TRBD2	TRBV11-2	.	CASSLGLAGAYEQYF	TGTGCCAGCAGCCTTGGACTAGCGGGGGCCTACGAGCAGTACTTC
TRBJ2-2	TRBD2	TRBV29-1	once	CSVPSGNLNTGELFF	TGCAGCGTTCCTAGCGGGAACCTGAACACCGGGGAGCTGTTTTTT
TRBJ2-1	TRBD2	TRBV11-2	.	CASSLAALAGGSRDEQFF	TGTGCCAGCAGCTTAGCAGCACTAGCGGGAGGGAGTAGGGATGAGCAGTTCTTC
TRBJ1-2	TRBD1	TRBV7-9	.	CASSLAGTGGGGYTF	TGTGCCAGCAGCTTAGCCGGGACAGGGGGCGGTGGCTACACCTTC
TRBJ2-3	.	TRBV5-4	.	CASTHDGTSTDTQYF	TGTGCCAGCACCCACGACGGGACTAGCACAGATACGCAGTATTTT
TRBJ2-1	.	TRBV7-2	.	CASSRNSVNEQFF	TGTGCCAGCAGCCGGAATAGCGTAAATGAGCAGTTCTTC
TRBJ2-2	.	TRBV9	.	CASSRDSLNTGELFF	TGTGCCAGCAGCCGGGACTCCTTGAACACCGGGGAGCTGTTTTTT
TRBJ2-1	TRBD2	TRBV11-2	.	CASSPRLAGDEQFF	TGTGCCAGCAGCCCCCGGCTAGCGGGAGATGAGCAGTTCTTC
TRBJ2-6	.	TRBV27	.	CASSLAVRANVLTF	TGTGCCAGCAGTTTGGCGGTGAGGGCCAACGTCCTGACTTTC
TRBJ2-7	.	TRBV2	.	CASSERVGRTYEQYF	TGTGCCAGCAGTGAAAGGGTAGGGAGGACCTACGAGCAGTACTTC
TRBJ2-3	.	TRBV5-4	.	CASSFADTQYF	TGTGCCAGCAGCTTCGCAGATACGCAGTATTTT
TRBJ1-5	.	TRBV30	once	CAWRREGNQPQHF	TGTGCCTGGAGACGGGAAGGCAATCAGCCCCAGCATTTT
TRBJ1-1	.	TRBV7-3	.	CASSLQSNTEAFF	TGTGCCAGCAGCTTACAGTCGAACACTGAAGCTTTCTTT